The 29 T cell receptor beta chains presented below share a single source sample, sequenced in a study of post-analysis software for immune sequencing data. Unique molecular identifiers were carried by the TCR beta cDNA libraries. TCRdb processed the PCR reads anew with MiXCR; each CDR3 protein has one entry. The sample holds about 260,000 distinct CDR3 sequences; 30% to 45% are singletons and the top ten take less than 6%. For these receptors, no antigen is known. Study-level findings and limits: The study found TRBV5-6, TRBV5-1 and TRBV20-1 among about five TRBV segments more frequent in patients than controls.

Sequenced sample: blood. The origin of the receptors is a girl between 10 and 17 years old with multiple sclerosis.

This clonotype was detected ten times or more. The chain links TRBV12-3 or TRBV12-4 to TRBJ2-1, with D unresolved. V was trimmed by 6 bases and J by 6 bases, leaving 15 bases between them. The CDR3 runs 14 residues. This CDR3 reads CASSPRRGGNEQFF. The CDR3 DNA follows: TGTGCCAGCAGCCCCCGGAGAGGTGGCAATGAGCAGTTCTTC.

In its sample, this clonotype was seen many times. The V call is TRBV29-1, the J call TRBJ2-5; D not resolved. Germline assignment: CDR1 SQVTM and CDR2 ANQGSEA. V was cut by 7 bases and J by 1 base, with 13 bases left in between. This CDR3 is 13 amino acids long. This chain's CDR3 is CSGGNVVQETQYF. Written as DNA, the CDR3 is TGCAGCGGCGGAAACGTCGTCCAAGAGACCCAGTACTTC. Filled out from reference TRBV29-1 and TRBJ2-5, the complete variable domain reads SAVISQKPSRDICQRGTSLTIQCQVDSQVTMMFWYRQQPGQSLTLIATANQGSEATYESGFVIDKFPISRPNLTFSTLTVSNMSPEDSSIYLCSGGNVVQETQYFGPGTRLLVL.

This clonotype showed up many times. This CDR3 is CASIRTFSGSSYNEQFF. The CDR3, as DNA: TGTGCCAGCATCCGGACGTTTAGCGGGAGCTCCTACAATGAGCAGTTCTTC. V and J are TRBV6-6 and TRBJ2-1; 9 nucleotides agree with TRBD2. The V segment lost 7 bases and the J segment 0 bases; nucleotides outside the gene matches: 10. The CDR3 sequence is 17 residues long. Germline CDR1 is MNHNY and CDR2 is SVGAGI (reference sequence).

For this clonotype: One base away lies a much larger clone, so this may be a sequencing read error. V and J are TRBV14 and TRBJ2-1; TRBD1 might be the D (6 bases). The CDR3 has 17 amino acids. Looked up from germline, CDR1 is SGHDN and CDR2 is FVKESK. The chain's CDR3 is CASSHAWQGPFKNGQFF. The CDR3 DNA reads TGTGCCAGCAGCCACGCTTGGCAGGGGCCTTTCAAAAATGGGCAGTTCTTC.

This clonotype has only one observation. The chain carries TRBV7-3 and TRBJ1-4, with D perhaps TRBD1 (6 bases). The CDR3 spans 15 residues. In germline, CDR1 is SGHTA, CDR2 FQGTGA. V was clipped by 4 bases and J by 1 base, with 10 bases between them. CDR3: CASSSQGLTNEKLFF. The CDR3 DNA sequence: TGTGCCAGCAGCTCTCAGGGGCTAACTAATGAAAAACTGTTTTTT.

A word on this clonotype: It may be a read error: a sequence one base away is much more abundant. The V call is TRBV20-1, the J call TRBJ2-5; TRBD2 agrees at 7 bases. This CDR3 is built from 14 residues. CDR1 and CDR2 (germline): DFQATT, SNEGSKA (reference sequence). J lost 11 bases, V lost 3 bases, and 15 bases had no gene match. Written as DNA, the CDR3 is TGCAGTGCTAGTGGGGCTAGCGGCGGATATGAGCAGTACTTC. Its translation is CSASGASGGYEQYF.

Regarding this clonotype: A much larger clone differs from this one at a single base, so this may be a read error. This chain joins TRBV4-2 and TRBJ2-3; 9 bases match TRBD2. Trimming at V came to 4 bases and at J to 5 bases, leaving 16 bases not matched to a gene. Germline loops: CDR1 LGHNA, CDR2 YNFKEQ. This CDR3 contains 18 residues. The CDR3 region is CASSLSRGREGGVDTQYF. As DNA, the CDR3 is TGTGCCAGCAGCCTCTCTAGAGGGCGGGAGGGCGGCGTAGATACGCAGTATTTT.

Many counts were recorded for this clonotype. The chain has TRBV5-1 and TRBJ1-4, with D hard to call. The length of the CDR3 is 14 residues. V lost 2 bases and J 3 bases, leaving 8 bases between the germline ends. The germline V gene has CDR1 SGHRS and CDR2 YFSETQ. The CDR3 loop is CASSFGDANEKLFF. The CDR3 DNA sequence: TGCGCCAGCAGCTTCGGGGATGCTAATGAAAAACTGTTTTTT.

The V call is TRBV28, the J call TRBJ2-7; D may be TRBD2 (5 bases). The J call may not be correct, given that the DNA end is closer to TRBJ2-4. The CDR3 is 14 residues long. Germline-derived CDR1 and CDR2 are MDHEN and SYDVKM. CDR3 nucleotides: TGTGCCAGCAGTTTTGTAAGCCCGGGGAACATTCAGTACTTC. The encoded protein is CASSFVSPGNIQYF.

The chain employs TRBV6-5 and TRBJ1-6; D not resolved. The germline CDR1 and CDR2 sequences are MNHEY and SVGAGI. V dropped 7 bases and J dropped 7 bases, with 8 bases sitting between them. This CDR3 has 12 residues. The CDR3 DNA reads TGTGCCAGCACCCCCCGCAATTCACCCCTCCACTTT. This codes for CASTPRNSPLHF.

This clonotype was counted ten times or more. This rearrangement joins TRBV5-1 to TRBJ2-5; tentative D call: TRBD1 (6 bases). CDR3 length: 13 amino acids. V was clipped by 8 bases and J by 3 bases, with 14 bases between them. Per the germline V gene, CDR1 is SGHRS and CDR2 is YFSETQ. CDR3 in DNA: TGCGCCAGTACGACAGGATCCGAAGAGACCCAGTACTTC. Translating gives CASTTGSEETQYF.

This clonotype was counted at least ten times. The chain recombines TRBV20-1 with TRBJ1-6; no reliable D call. Trimming removed 2 bases at V and 6 bases at J, with 8 bases between. CDR3 size: 13 residues. Germline CDR1 DFQATT, CDR2 SNEGSKA (reference sequence). This chain's CDR3 is CSARQEANSPLHF. The CDR3 DNA follows: TGCAGTGCTAGACAGGAGGCTAATTCACCCCTCCACTTT.

The chain carries TRBV19 and TRBJ2-1; the match to TRBD1 covers 8 bases. The CDR3 totals 16 residues. V was pared by 5 bases and J by 2 bases, with 8 bases of the junction left unmatched. Germline CDR1 is LNHDA and CDR2 is SQIVND (reference sequence). The CDR3 region has the DNA TGTGCCAGTAGTGGACAGGGCCTCGGCACCTACAATGAGCAGTTCTTC. It translates to CASSGQGLGTYNEQFF.

The table lists this clonotype with a few counts. This chain links TRBV3-1 with TRBJ1-5; 8 bases match TRBD1. Trimming cost V 4 bases and J 4 bases; bases outside gene matches: 6. Looked up from germline, CDR1 is LGHDT and CDR2 is YNNKEL (reference sequence). The length of the CDR3 is 15 residues. The CDR3 loop is CASSPNDRGNQPQHF. As DNA, the CDR3 is TGTGCCAGCAGCCCAAATGACAGGGGAAATCAGCCCCAGCATTTT.

This clonotype has only a few counts. This sequence joins TRBV5-5 and TRBJ1-1, with 7 bases that match TRBD1. This CDR3 contains 13 residues. V was clipped by 2 bases and J by 4 bases; unmatched bases: 2. Looked up from germline, CDR1 is SGHKS and CDR2 is YYEKEE (reference sequence). CDR3 nucleotides: TGTGCCAGCAGCTTTCAGGGGGGCACTGAAGCTTTCTTT. Residues: CASSFQGGTEAFF.

Comment on this clonotype: A much larger clonotype is one base distant, so this may be a read error. The chain has TRBV19 and TRBJ2-3, with 7 nucleotides matching TRBD1. Germline values: CDR1 LNHDA, CDR2 SQIVND (reference sequence). V trimming: 7 bases; J trimming: 4 bases; junction bases outside the gene matches: 8. The CDR3 is 14 amino acids. In DNA form, the CDR3 reads TGTGCCAGTAATTACGGGGACAGCGCAGATACGCAGTATTTT. Protein sequence: CASNYGDSADTQYF.

In this sample, this clonotype turned up many times. The chain combines TRBV4-1 with TRBJ2-5, with D perhaps being TRBD1 or TRBD2 (5 bases each). The CDR3 runs 14 residues. V was trimmed by 0 bases and J by 5 bases, leaving 10 bases between them. The germline gives CDR1 MGHRA, CDR2 YSYEKL. The CDR3 DNA follows: TGCGCCAGCAGCCAAGATTGGGGCGGGGAGACCCAGTACTTC. Its translation: CASSQDWGGETQYF.

The chain uses TRBV6-2 or TRBV6-3 and TRBJ1-5; no clear D. Germline V gene lookup returns CDR1 MNHEY and CDR2 SVGEGT. Between the trimmed V and J ends, which lost 7 bases and 8 bases, there was a span of 18 bases. The CDR3 covers 14 residues. The CDR3 bases are TGTGCCAGCACTAAGGGTCGGGGAAGTGAGCCCCAGCATTTT. Translation gives CASTKGRGSEPQHF.

The chain is built from TRBV29-1 and TRBJ2-7; a weak D match, TRBD1 (5 bases). Trimming took off 3 bases at V and 0 bases at J, with 12 bases between the two ends. The CDR3 totals 14 residues. Germline V lookup: CDR1 SQVTM, CDR2 ANQGSEA. CDR3 amino acids: CSVELRQGSYEQYF. The CDR3 DNA reads as TGCAGCGTTGAGCTCCGGCAGGGCTCCTACGAGCAGTACTTC.

This clonotype was recorded at least ten times. The V and J genes are TRBV11-2 and TRBJ2-2; TRBD2 matches at 9 bases. The CDR3 length is 14 residues. Germline loops: CDR1 SGHAT, CDR2 FQNNGV. V shed 7 bases and J 4 bases; nucleotides not matched to a gene: 4. CDR3 coding DNA: TGTGCCAGCAAGCGGGGGGTTAGCACCGGGGAGCTGTTTTTT. This encodes CASKRGVSTGELFF. The full variable domain, rest sourced from reference TRBV11-2 and TRBJ2-2, is EAGVAQSPRYKIIEKRQSVAFWCNPISGHATLYWYQQILGQGPKLLIQFQNNGVVDDSQLPKDRFSAERLKGVDSTLKIQPAKLEDSAVYLCASKRGVSTGELFFGEGSRLTVL.

There are many counts of this clonotype. This chain joins TRBV2 and TRBJ2-1; D assignment may be TRBD1 or TRBD2 (5 bases each). This CDR3 is 13 amino acids long. Germline V gene lookup returns CDR1 SNHLY and CDR2 FYNNEI. Trimming cost V 6 bases and J 5 bases, with 11 bases left between them. In DNA form, the CDR3 reads TGTGCCAGCAGGGTCCGGGACCACAATGAGCAGTTCTTC. Translation: CASRVRDHNEQFF.

This clonotype was seen a few times. The chain carries TRBV7-2 and TRBJ1-4; possibly TRBD1 for D (5 bases). This CDR3 is 14 amino acids long. The germline V gene has CDR1 SGHTA and CDR2 FQGNSA. The V gene lost 1 base and the J gene lost 8 bases, with 11 bases spanning the gap. The CDR3 sequence is CASSLGTLGEKLFF. CDR3 sequence (DNA): TGTGCCAGCAGCTTAGGGACATTAGGCGAAAAACTGTTTTTT.

V is TRBV6-2 or TRBV6-3 and J is TRBJ2-1; possibly TRBD1 or TRBD2 for D (6 bases each). The CDR3 is 16 residues long. With 5 bases removed from V and 8 bases from J, the gap between germline ends came to 22 bases. The germline V gene has CDR1 MNHEY and CDR2 SVGEGT. The CDR3 coding sequence is TGTGCCAGCAGTACGCCTTATCGGGGGCTTAGGGATGAGCAGTTCTTC. Its protein product is CASSTPYRGLRDEQFF.

This clonotype was counted ten times or more. The chain joins TRBV6-6 to TRBJ2-3; tentatively, D is TRBD2 (7 bases). The CDR3 loop spans 16 amino acids. Germline V gene data show CDR1 as MNHNY and CDR2 as SVGAGI (reference sequence). Trimming removed 2 bases from V and 3 bases from J, with 15 bases in between. The CDR3 bases are TGTGCCAGCAGTTACGGTTGGGGGGGGCGGACAGATACGCAGTATTTT. Residues: CASSYGWGGRTDTQYF.

This clonotype has ten or more counts. The rearrangement uses TRBV7-9 and TRBJ1-5; no clear D. Between the trimmed V and J ends, which lost 2 bases and 5 bases, there was a span of 10 bases. CDR1 SEHNR and CDR2 FQNEAQ come from the germline V gene (reference sequence). The length of the CDR3 is 14 residues. The CDR3 here is CASSLRGGDQPQHF. In DNA form, the CDR3 reads TGTGCCAGCAGCTTACGCGGCGGAGATCAGCCCCAGCATTTT. Filled out from reference TRBV7-9 and TRBJ1-5, the complete variable domain reads DTGVSQNPRHKITKRGQNVTFRCDPISEHNRLYWYRQTLGQGPEFLTYFQNEAQLEKSRLLSDRFSAERPKGSFSTLEIQRTEQGDSAMYLCASSLRGGDQPQHFGDGTRLSIL.

This clonotype was detected only a few times. The chain combines TRBV7-9 with TRBJ2-1; a weak D match, TRBD2 (6 bases). Between the trimmed V and J ends, which lost 2 bases and 1 base, there was a span of 12 bases. Germline-derived CDR1 and CDR2 are SEHNR and FQNEAQ (reference sequence). CDR3 length: 16 amino acids. The CDR3 sequence: CASSLPVGRSYNEQFF. As DNA, the CDR3 is TGTGCCAGCAGCTTACCGGTGGGGAGGTCCTACAATGAGCAGTTCTTC. Filled out from reference TRBV7-9 and TRBJ2-1, the complete variable domain reads DTGVSQNPRHKITKRGQNVTFRCDPISEHNRLYWYRQTLGQGPEFLTYFQNEAQLEKSRLLSDRFSAERPKGSFSTLEIQRTEQGDSAMYLCASSLPVGRSYNEQFFGPGTRLTVL.

This clonotype was counted only a few times. This chain joins TRBV2 and TRBJ1-1; D uncertain. CDR3 size: 17 residues. Between the trimmed V and J ends, which lost 2 bases and 0 bases, there was a span of 16 bases. The germline V gene has CDR1 SNHLY and CDR2 FYNNEI. CDR3 DNA sequence: TGTGCCAGCAGTGAAAGAGTGCTAGCCCTCTTGAACACTGAAGCTTTCTTT. Protein: CASSERVLALLNTEAFF.

This clonotype was found once. The rearrangement uses TRBV29-1 and TRBJ2-5; maybe TRBD2 (7 bases). CDR1 and CDR2 from the germline V gene are SQVTM and ANQGSEA. The CDR3 is made up of 14 amino acids. The V end lost 1 base, the J end lost 6 bases, and 15 bases lay between the germline ends. Here the CDR3 reads CSVEVTGGGQTQYF. The CDR3 nucleotides are TGCAGCGTTGAAGTCACGGGGGGCGGTCAGACCCAGTACTTC.

This sequence joins TRBV5-6 and TRBJ1-1; the D is unclear. This CDR3 is 13 amino acids long. Germline CDR1 is SGHDT and CDR2 is YYEEEE. V lost 6 bases and J 4 bases, leaving 13 bases between the germline ends. The CDR3 sequence is CASTLKKGTEAFF. Here the CDR3 DNA reads TGTGCCAGCACCCTAAAAAAGGGCACTGAAGCTTTCTTT.